Listed below are T cell receptor beta chains from one sample, sequenced in a study of blood T cell repertoires in COVID-19. Data came from immunoSEQ multiplex PCR; TCRdb stores just in-frame clones and leaves some out. The sample lists about 160,000 clones, roughly 88% occurring once. Sequencing was carried out using peripheral blood. The receptors stem from a woman at least 80 years old with active or convalescent COVID-19. Both conserved end residues are part of each CDR3. The D gene is left open where the match is weak. Size tells how often a clone was seen (once, few, many) or the class of an expanded clone, and some rows leave it out.

D	V	size	J	DNA	CDR3
TRBD1	TRBV9	NA	TRBJ1-5	TGTGCCAGCAGCGCCGGGACAGGGACTCAGCCCCAGCATTTT	CASSAGTGTQPQHF
NA	TRBV6-5	NA	TRBJ1-2	TGTGCCAGCAGTCCGGTGGGGGGGCTAATCTATGGCTACACCTTC	CASSPVGGLIYGYTF
NA	TRBV29-1	NA	TRBJ1-1	TGCAGCGTTGATATGAACACTGAAGCTTTCTTT	CSVDMNTEAFF
NA	TRBV21-1	NA	TRBJ1-1	TGTGCCAGCAGCCTTACCAGGGGGCGTAACACTGAAGCTTTCTTT	CASSLTRGRNTEAFF
NA	TRBV5-6	NA	TRBJ2-7	TGTGCCAGCAGCTTGGATCGGGCAGGGGGGTCCTACGAGCAGTACTTC	CASSLDRAGGSYEQYF
TRBD1	TRBV11-2	NA	TRBJ2-7	TGTGCCAGCAGGTACCCCGGGACAGGGGATTACGAGCAGTACTTC	CASRYPGTGDYEQYF
TRBD1	TRBV11-3	NA	TRBJ2-1	TGTGCCAGCAGCTTAGATGGGGGGACAGGGGTTGATGAGCAGTTCTTC	CASSLDGGTGVDEQFF
TRBD1	TRBV27	NA	TRBJ1-2	TGTGCCAGCCGGAGGACAGGCAACTATGGCTACACCTTC	CASRRTGNYGYTF
TRBD1	TRBV25-1	NA	TRBJ2-6	TGTGCCAGCAGTGCCCTTCCGGGACAGGGCTCTGGGGCCAACGTCCTGACTTTC	CASSALPGQGSGANVLTF
NA	TRBV7-2	NA	TRBJ2-1	TGTGCCAGCAGCTTAGGACTGGGGGGTAATGAGCAGTTCTTC	CASSLGLGGNEQFF
NA	TRBV6-6	NA	TRBJ2-7	TGTGCCAGCAGTTACCCTCCCGGCGAGCAGTACTTC	CASSYPPGEQYF
TRBD2	TRBV5-8	NA	TRBJ2-2	TGTGCCAGCAGCCCCGTGGTAGCGGGGACCACCGGGGAGCTGTTTTTT	CASSPVVAGTTGELFF
NA	TRBV4-3	once	TRBJ1-3	TGCGCCAGCAGCCAAGGAGCCGTCGGCGGGGTCATCGTCAACACCATATATTTT	CASSQGAVGGVIVNTIYF
NA	TRBV7-9	NA	TRBJ1-1	TGTGCCAGCAGCTCCCAGACAATAATGAACGCTGAAGCTTTCTTT	CASSSQTIMNAEAFF
NA	TRBV27	few	TRBJ2-1	TGTGCCAGCAGTGAGGGACTCAATGAGCAGTTCTTC	CASSEGLNEQFF
TRBD2	TRBV11-3	NA	TRBJ2-5	TGTGCCAGTGTGGCGGGGGGGCAGGCAGAGACCCAGTACTTC	CASVAGGQAETQYF
NA	TRBV3-1/TRBV3-2	NA	TRBJ1-2	TGTGCCAGCAGCCAAGCGACAGACCCAAACTATGGCTACACCTTC	CASSQATDPNYGYTF
TRBD1	TRBV18	NA	TRBJ2-7	TGTGCCAGCTCACCCCAGGGGGCCTACGAGCAGTACTTC	CASSPQGAYEQYF
TRBD1	TRBV3-1/TRBV3-2	NA	TRBJ2-3	TGTGCCAGCAGCCCCTCCGGGACAGGGTTTTTCAGCACAGATACGCAGTATTTT	CASSPSGTGFFSTDTQYF
NA	TRBV7-2	NA	TRBJ2-2	TGTGCCAGCAGCTTCGGTCGGGGGGCGAGAACCGGGGAGCTGTTTTTT	CASSFGRGARTGELFF
NA	TRBV3-1/TRBV3-2	NA	TRBJ2-2	TGTGCCAGCAGCCAAGGGCGGGAACCCGGGGAGCTGTTTTTT	CASSQGREPGELFF
TRBD1	TRBV5-1	NA	TRBJ2-2	TGCGCCAGCAGACCCCAGGGGACAGCTAACACCGGGGAGCTGTTTTTT	CASRPQGTANTGELFF
NA	TRBV6-1	NA	TRBJ2-7	TGTGCCAGCAGTCAAGCGGCAGGGTCATACGAGCAGTACTTC	CASSQAAGSYEQYF
TRBD1	TRBV18	once	TRBJ1-1	TGTGCCAGCTCCGCATACCGACAGGGTTACACTGAAGCTTTCTTT	CASSAYRQGYTEAFF
TRBD1	TRBV10-3	NA	TRBJ1-4	TGTGCCATCGCGAAGGGGGCGGGTGAAAAACTGTTTTTT	CAIAKGAGEKLFF
NA	TRBV3-1/TRBV3-2	NA	TRBJ2-4	TGTGCCAGCAGCCAAGCCTATGCCAGGGACAAAAACATTCAGTACTTC	CASSQAYARDKNIQYF
NA	TRBV7-2	NA	TRBJ1-4	TGTGCCAGCAGCCCCGGGGAGGCAGCTATTACGGAAAAACTGTTTTTT	CASSPGEAAITEKLFF
NA	TRBV5-1	NA	TRBJ1-1	TGCGCCAGCAGCCTTCAAACAGGTCACACTGAAGCTTTCTTT	CASSLQTGHTEAFF
NA	TRBV5-4	NA	TRBJ2-1	TGTGCCAGCAGCTTGGTTATACTTCAGGGGCACCGCTACAATGAGCAGTTCTTC	CASSLVILQGHRYNEQFF
NA	TRBV21-1	NA	TRBJ1-5	TGTGCCAGCAGCAAAGACGGGACAGGGGATAGCAATCAGCCCCAGCATTTT	CASSKDGTGDSNQPQHF
TRBD1	TRBV7-3	once	TRBJ2-3	TGTGCCAGCAGCCCACAGGGGAAGAGCGCAGATACGCAGTATTTT	CASSPQGKSADTQYF
NA	TRBV20-1	NA	TRBJ1-5	TGCAGTGCTAGTTCCAGGGCCGGCAATCAGCCCCAGCATTTT	CSASSRAGNQPQHF
NA	TRBV5-1	NA	TRBJ1-1	TGCGCCAGCAGCTTAGCGGGTTTCTCGGACACTGAAGCTTTCTTT	CASSLAGFSDTEAFF
NA	TRBV7-9	NA	TRBJ1-2	TGTGCCAGCAGCGAGGGGGGGCTCGGCTACACCTTC	CASSEGGLGYTF
NA	TRBV9	once	TRBJ2-2	TGTGCCAGCAGCGTCAAGTGGGGGGCGAACACCGGGGAGCTGTTTTTT	CASSVKWGANTGELFF
NA	TRBV30	many	TRBJ1-2	TGTGCCTGCCCGGGGAGGGATGGCTACACCTTC	CACPGRDGYTF
TRBD1	TRBV7-3	NA	TRBJ2-1	TGTGCCAGCAGCTTATCACAGGGGAGCTTCAATGAGCAGTTCTTC	CASSLSQGSFNEQFF
TRBD1	TRBV6-4	once	TRBJ2-2	TGTGCCAGCAAACGAGAACAGGGGGCGAACACCGGGGAGCTGTTTTTT	CASKREQGANTGELFF
NA	TRBV11-2	NA	TRBJ1-5	TGTGCCAGCAGCTTTGGAGGGAAAAATCAGCCCCAGCATTTT	CASSFGGKNQPQHF
TRBD1	TRBV11-3	NA	TRBJ1-3	TGTGCCAGCAGCTACCGGACAGGGCCAGGAAACACCATATATTTT	CASSYRTGPGNTIYF